The rows below give T cell receptor beta chains drawn from one sample of a study of Ad26.COV2.S vaccination and SARS-CoV-2 variants. Sequencing was performed with immunoSEQ multiplex PCR; in TCRdb, only in-frame clones are kept and a portion is missing. This repertoire shows a few hundred thousand clones, roughly 87% found once; its top ten account for about 3.4%. The sequences come from peripheral blood, collected in a trial of Ad26.COV2.S vaccine versus placebo. All receptors derive from a person between 18 and 65 years old who received the Ad26.COV2.S COVID-19 vaccine or a placebo. Each CDR3 is given with its conserved first and last residue. A D gene is named only where the DNA matches it firmly. Clone size is stated in some rows and not others, as once, few, many or a class when expanded.

j_gene | d_gene | v_gene | abundance | CDR3aa | CDR3nt
TRBJ2-1 | TRBD2 | TRBV7-2 | NA | CASSLAAGRSYNEQFF | TGTGCCAGCAGCTTAGCAGCGGGGCGCTCCTACAATGAGCAGTTCTTC
TRBJ2-1 | NA | TRBV11-1 | NA | CASSLSGFQFF | TGTGCCAGCAGCTTAAGTGGTTTTCAATTCTTC
TRBJ1-2 | TRBD1 | TRBV2 | NA | CASSPGQAFGYTF | TGTGCCAGCAGTCCTGGACAGGCCTTCGGCTACACCTTC
TRBJ1-6 | NA | TRBV5-4 | NA | CASSWEGPRENSPLHF | TGTGCCAGCAGCTGGGAGGGACCCCGAGAGAATTCACCCCTCCACTTT
TRBJ2-7 | TRBD2 | TRBV4-1 | NA | CASSQVGGAAYEQYF | TGCGCCAGCAGCCAAGTCGGGGGGGCGGCTTACGAGCAGTACTTC
TRBJ1-6 | NA | TRBV6-5 | NA | CASSYRPVGGRSPLHF | TGTGCCAGCAGTTACCGGCCTGTGGGGGGGCGCTCACCCCTCCACTTT
TRBJ2-7 | NA | TRBV4-1 | NA | CASSQDPTYEQYF | TGCGCCAGCAGCCAAGATCCCACCTACGAGCAGTACTTC
TRBJ2-7 | TRBD1 | TRBV7-2 | NA | CASTRIGGTENEQYF | TGTGCCAGCACCCGGATAGGTGGGACAGAGAACGAGCAGTACTTC
TRBJ2-7 | TRBD2 | TRBV19 | NA | CASSPVALAGDYDEQYF | TGTGCCAGTTCACCGGTCGCCCTAGCGGGGGATTACGACGAGCAGTACTTC
TRBJ2-3 | TRBD1 | TRBV3-1/TRBV3-2 | NA | CASSQGGGGTGDTDTQYF | TGTGCCAGCAGCCAAGGGGGTGGTGGGACAGGCGACACAGATACGCAGTATTTT
TRBJ2-7 | TRBD1 | TRBV12-3/TRBV12-4 | many | CASTQGARYEQYF | TGTGCCAGCACACAGGGGGCGCGGTACGAGCAGTACTTC
TRBJ2-1 | NA | TRBV13 | NA | CASSLVLGAIGEQFF | TGTGCCAGCAGCTTAGTTCTGGGGGCAATTGGTGAGCAGTTCTTC
TRBJ1-2 | NA | TRBV7-9 | NA | CASSLVIGNYGYTF | TGTGCCAGCAGCTTAGTCATAGGGAACTATGGCTACACCTTC
TRBJ1-2 | NA | TRBV6-2/TRBV6-3 | few | CASSYSIKGNENYGYTF | TGTGCCAGCAGTTACTCGATAAAGGGGAACGAAAACTATGGCTACACCTTC
TRBJ2-7 | TRBD2 | TRBV19 | few | CASSTGLAGVYEQYF | TGTGCCAGTAGTACCGGACTAGCGGGAGTCTACGAGCAGTACTTC
TRBJ1-6 | NA | TRBV27 | NA | CASSLSRFSSPLHF | TGTGCCAGCAGTTTATCCAGGTTTAGTTCACCCCTCCACTTT
TRBJ1-5 | NA | TRBV27 | NA | CASRSGSGNQPQHF | TGTGCCAGCAGATCGGGGTCGGGCAATCAGCCCCAGCATTTT
TRBJ1-5 | NA | TRBV6-6 | NA | CASSYYRGQRNQPQHF | TGTGCCAGCAGTTACTACCGAGGACAGCGGAATCAGCCCCAGCATTTT
TRBJ1-5 | TRBD1 | TRBV6-2/TRBV6-3 | NA | CASSHGDDRAQHF | TGTGCCAGCAGCCATGGAGATGACAGGGCCCAGCATTTT
TRBJ2-5 | TRBD1 | TRBV10-3 | NA | CAISAGQGGQETQYF | TGTGCCATCAGTGCTGGACAGGGTGGCCAAGAGACCCAGTACTTC
TRBJ1-3 | NA | TRBV30 | NA | CAWSPETTGRGNTIYF | TGTGCCTGGAGTCCCGAAACGACGGGACGCGGAAACACCATATATTTT
TRBJ1-5 | TRBD1 | TRBV27 | NA | CASSRTGRNQPQHF | TGTGCCAGCAGTCGGACAGGGAGGAATCAGCCCCAGCATTTT
TRBJ2-2 | NA | TRBV14 | NA | CASSGTNTGELFF | TGTGCCAGCAGCGGGACGAACACCGGGGAGCTGTTTTTT
TRBJ1-2 | NA | TRBV18 | NA | CASSPKDSNYGYTF | TGTGCCAGCTCACCAAAGGACAGCAACTATGGCTACACCTTC
TRBJ1-3 | NA | TRBV27 | NA | CASSAGGSGNTIYF | TGTGCCAGCAGTGCGGGAGGCTCTGGAAACACCATATATTTT
TRBJ2-7 | NA | TRBV4-1 | NA | CASSHQGGYEQYF | TGCGCCAGCAGCCACCAGGGTGGCTACGAGCAGTACTTC
TRBJ2-1 | NA | TRBV7-3 | NA | CASSTTRSSYNEQFF | TGTGCCAGCAGCACAACCCGATCCTCCTACAATGAGCAGTTCTTC
TRBJ2-5 | NA | TRBV7-3 | NA | CASSEGSGVQETQYF | TGTGCCAGCAGCGAAGGTAGCGGAGTACAAGAGACCCAGTACTTC
TRBJ2-7 | NA | TRBV4-1 | few | CASSPTGTESSYEQYF | TGCGCCAGCAGCCCAACCGGGACGGAAAGCTCCTACGAGCAGTACTTC
TRBJ1-1 | TRBD1 | TRBV5-1 | NA | CASSRAPADRVGTEAFF | TGCGCCAGCAGCCGGGCCCCCGCGGACAGGGTCGGTACTGAAGCTTTCTTT
TRBJ1-2 | NA | TRBV4-1 | NA | CASSQGGEGYTF | TGCGCCAGCAGCCAGGGGGGTGAGGGCTACACCTTC
TRBJ1-5 | NA | TRBV20-1 | NA | CSASAGMGNQPQHF | TGCAGTGCTAGTGCAGGGATGGGCAATCAGCCCCAGCATTTT
TRBJ2-7 | NA | TRBV12-3/TRBV12-4 | NA | CASSSGREQYF | TGTGCCAGCAGCTCGGGACGCGAGCAGTACTTC
TRBJ1-2 | NA | TRBV6-6 | NA | CASSYSERLAAGYTF | TGTGCCAGCAGTTACTCGGAGAGACTAGCGGCTGGCTACACCTTC
TRBJ2-1 | TRBD1 | TRBV10-3 | NA | CAISRTGPLSNEQFF | TGTGCCATCAGTCGGACAGGTCCACTCTCCAATGAGCAGTTCTTC
TRBJ2-1 | TRBD2 | TRBV9 | NA | CASSVGSGLAGGYNEQFF | TGTGCCAGCAGCGTAGGTTCGGGACTAGCGGGGGGGTACAATGAGCAGTTCTTC
TRBJ1-2 | NA | TRBV6-5 | NA | CASSYSNRADDGYTF | TGTGCCAGCAGTTACTCTAACAGGGCGGATGATGGCTACACCTTC
TRBJ2-1 | NA | TRBV5-1 | NA | CASSIRGNEQFF | TGCGCCAGCAGCATCAGGGGCAATGAGCAGTTCTTC
TRBJ2-2 | NA | TRBV7-9 | NA | CASSLRGTGELFF | TGTGCCAGCAGCTTACGGGGCACCGGGGAGCTGTTTTTT
TRBJ2-1 | NA | TRBV6-2/TRBV6-3 | NA | CASSTYPEQFF | TGTGCCAGCAGTACGTATCCTGAGCAGTTCTTC
TRBJ2-5 | TRBD1 | TRBV19 | NA | CASSPRGWTGETQYF | TGTGCCAGTTCCCCTCGAGGTTGGACAGGAGAGACCCAGTACTTC
TRBJ2-3 | TRBD1 | TRBV7-7 | NA | CASSLGQGAVDTQYF | TGTGCTAGCAGCTTAGGACAGGGGGCCGTAGATACGCAGTATTTT
TRBJ1-1 | NA | TRBV13 | NA | CASSLAGPNAFF | TGTGCCAGCAGCTTAGCGGGCCCTAATGCTTTCTTT
TRBJ2-7 | NA | TRBV3-1/TRBV3-2 | NA | CASSHTFDYEQYF | TGTGCCAGCAGTCACACATTTGACTACGAGCAGTACTTC
TRBJ2-7 | NA | TRBV2 | NA | CASRSPPSYEQYF | TGTGCCAGCAGATCCCCTCCCTCCTACGAGCAGTACTTC
TRBJ1-6 | NA | TRBV6-5 | NA | CAHQAGKDSPLHF | TGTGCCCATCAGGCAGGGAAGGATTCACCCCTCCACTTT
TRBJ1-2 | NA | TRBV18 | NA | CASSPNGHANYGYTF | TGTGCCAGCTCACCAAACGGACACGCTAACTATGGCTACACCTTC
TRBJ1-1 | NA | TRBV7-9 | NA | CASGGGLEAFF | TGTGCCAGCGGAGGCGGTCTTGAAGCTTTCTTT
TRBJ1-1 | NA | TRBV15 | NA | CATSDLSHRVGNTEAFF | TGTGCCACCAGCGACTTGAGCCATCGGGTTGGGAACACTGAAGCTTTCTTT
TRBJ1-3 | NA | TRBV3-1/TRBV3-2 | NA | CASSQDRGVFGNTIYF | TGTGCCAGCAGCCAAGATCGAGGGGTCTTCGGAAACACCATATATTTT
TRBJ1-5 | NA | TRBV6-5 | few | CASTRAGDPQHF | TGTGCCAGCACCCGGGCTGGTGATCCCCAGCATTTT
TRBJ1-4 | TRBD1 | TRBV4-2 | many | CASSAQGGNEKLFF | TGTGCCAGCAGCGCCCAGGGGGGAAATGAAAAACTGTTTTTT
TRBJ1-4 | NA | TRBV4-3 | NA | CASSQDYRENEKLFF | TGCGCCAGCAGCCAAGATTACAGGGAAAATGAAAAACTGTTTTTT
TRBJ1-6 | TRBD1 | TRBV5-5 | NA | CASSFQGARNSPLHF | TGTGCCAGCAGCTTCCAGGGGGCGCGAAATTCACCCCTCCACTTT